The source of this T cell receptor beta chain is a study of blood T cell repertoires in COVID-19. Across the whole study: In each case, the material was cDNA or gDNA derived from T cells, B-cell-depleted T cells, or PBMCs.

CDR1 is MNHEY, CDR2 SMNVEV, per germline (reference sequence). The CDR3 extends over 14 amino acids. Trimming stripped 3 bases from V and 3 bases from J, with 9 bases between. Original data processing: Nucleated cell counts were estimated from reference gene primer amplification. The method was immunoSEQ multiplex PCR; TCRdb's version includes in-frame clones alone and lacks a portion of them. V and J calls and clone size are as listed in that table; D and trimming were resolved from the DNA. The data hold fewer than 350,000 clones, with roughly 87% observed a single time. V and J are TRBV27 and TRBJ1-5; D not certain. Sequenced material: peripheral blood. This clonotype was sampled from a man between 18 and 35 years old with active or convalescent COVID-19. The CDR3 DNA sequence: TGTGCCAGCAGTTTGCTAGGTAACAATCAGCCCCAGCATTTT. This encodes CASSLLGNNQPQHF.